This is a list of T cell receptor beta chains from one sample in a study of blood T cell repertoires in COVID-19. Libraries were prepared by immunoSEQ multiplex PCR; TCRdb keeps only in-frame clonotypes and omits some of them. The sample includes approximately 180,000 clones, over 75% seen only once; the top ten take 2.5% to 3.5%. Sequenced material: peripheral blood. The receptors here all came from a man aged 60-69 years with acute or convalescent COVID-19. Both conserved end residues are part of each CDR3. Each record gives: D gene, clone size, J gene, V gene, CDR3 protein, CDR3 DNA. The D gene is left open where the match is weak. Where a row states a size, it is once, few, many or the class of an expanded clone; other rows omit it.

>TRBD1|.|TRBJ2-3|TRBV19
CASSLDRAEDTQYF
TGTGCCAGTAGTCTGGACAGGGCTGAAGATACGCAGTATTTT
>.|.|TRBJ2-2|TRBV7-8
CASSLARQGLVFF
TGTGCCAGCAGCTTAGCGCGTCAGGGGTTGGTGTTTTTT
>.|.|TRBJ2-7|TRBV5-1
CASSLVGQRNEQYF
TGCGCCAGCAGCTTGGTGGGGCAGCGCAACGAGCAGTACTTC
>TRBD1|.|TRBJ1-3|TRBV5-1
CASSEGQGGNTIYF
TGCGCCAGCAGCGAGGGACAGGGAGGAAACACCATATATTTT
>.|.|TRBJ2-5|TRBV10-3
CAISGPGSPETQYF
TGTGCCATCAGTGGGCCAGGCAGCCCAGAGACCCAGTACTTC
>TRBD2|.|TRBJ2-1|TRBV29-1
CSVVTSDNEQFF
TGCAGCGTTGTTACTAGCGACAATGAGCAGTTCTTC
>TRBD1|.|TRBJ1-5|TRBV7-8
CASSQDRAQGVQHF
TGTGCCAGCAGCCAGGACAGGGCCCAGGGAGTCCAGCATTTT
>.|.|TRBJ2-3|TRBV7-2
CASSLQGNDRNF
TGTGCCAGCAGCTTACAGGGCAACGATCGGAATTTT
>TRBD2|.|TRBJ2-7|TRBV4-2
CASSQEFGLADYEQYF
TGTGCCAGCAGCCAAGAATTCGGCCTAGCGGACTACGAGCAGTACTTC
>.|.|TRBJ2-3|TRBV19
CASSTQLADTQYF
TGTGCCAGTAGTACTCAACTAGCAGATACGCAGTATTTT
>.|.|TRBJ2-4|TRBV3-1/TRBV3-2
CASSHSGRLRRAKNIQYF
TGTGCCAGCAGCCATTCTGGCCGGCTTCGGCGGGCCAAAAACATTCAGTACTTC
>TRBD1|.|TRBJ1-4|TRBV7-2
CASRGQGGGEKLFF
TGTGCCAGCAGGGGACAGGGAGGGGGTGAAAAACTGTTTTTT
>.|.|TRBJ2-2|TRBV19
CASSMHRAGELFF
TGTGCCAGTAGTATGCACAGGGCCGGGGAGCTGTTTTTT
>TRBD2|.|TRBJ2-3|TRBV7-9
CASSPPGLAGAGTDTQYF
TGTGCCAGCAGCCCTCCGGGACTAGCGGGAGCGGGTACAGATACGCAGTATTTT
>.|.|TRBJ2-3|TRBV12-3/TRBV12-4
CASSSRSFYTQYF
TGTGCCAGCAGTTCCCGGTCCTTTTATACGCAGTATTTT
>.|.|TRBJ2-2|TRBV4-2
CASSPKPTKTLVFNTGELFF
TGTGCCAGCAGCCCTAAACCCACGAAAACCTTGGTCTTCAACACCGGGGAGCTGTTTTTT
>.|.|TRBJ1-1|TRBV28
CASSFPPNTEAFF
TGTGCCAGCAGTTTCCCCCCAAACACTGAAGCTTTCTTT
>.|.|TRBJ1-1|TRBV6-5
CASTPGGGKRTEAFF
TGTGCCAGCACTCCCGGGGGGGGTAAGCGGACTGAAGCTTTCTTT
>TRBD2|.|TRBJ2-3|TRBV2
CASKLAGVGTDTQYF
TGTGCCAGCAAGCTAGCGGGAGTGGGGACAGATACGCAGTATTTT
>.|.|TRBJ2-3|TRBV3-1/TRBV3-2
CASSQELEQITDTQYF
TGTGCCAGCAGCCAAGAACTAGAGCAGATCACAGATACGCAGTATTTT
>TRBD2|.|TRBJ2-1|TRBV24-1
CATSDPSLAGGLHNEQFF
TGTGCCACCAGTGATCCCAGCCTGGCGGGAGGGCTCCACAATGAGCAGTTCTTC
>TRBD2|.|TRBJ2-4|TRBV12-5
CASGLVLAGPLGKNIQYF
TGTGCTAGTGGTTTGGTACTAGCGGGGCCCCTTGGCAAAAACATTCAGTACTTC
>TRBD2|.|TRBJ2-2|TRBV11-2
CASSLTSGRAGTGELFF
TGTGCCAGCAGCTTGACTAGCGGGAGGGCCGGCACCGGGGAGCTGTTTTTT
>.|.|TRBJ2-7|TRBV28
CASSRLGSSYEQYF
TGTGCCAGCAGTCGCTTAGGGAGCTCCTACGAGCAGTACTTC
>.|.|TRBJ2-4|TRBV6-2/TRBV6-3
CASSYYGAKNIQYF
TGTGCCAGCAGTTACTACGGAGCCAAAAACATTCAGTACTTC
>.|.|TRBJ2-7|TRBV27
CASSRDSSSYEQYF
TGTGCCAGCTCCCGGGACTCAAGCTCCTACGAGCAGTACTTC
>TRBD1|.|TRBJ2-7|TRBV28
CASSLLTGAEQYF
TGTGCCAGCAGTTTATTGACAGGGGCCGAGCAGTACTTC
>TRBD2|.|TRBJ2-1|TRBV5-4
CASSSTGTSVPFF
TGTGCCAGCAGCTCGACCGGGACTAGCGTTCCGTTCTTC
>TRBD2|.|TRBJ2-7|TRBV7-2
CASSRGTSGRAYEQYF
TGTGCCAGCAGCCGTGGGACTAGCGGGAGGGCCTACGAGCAGTACTTC
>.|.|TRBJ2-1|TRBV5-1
CASSLAPQGNEQFF
TGCGCCAGCAGCTTGGCCCCGCAGGGCAATGAGCAGTTCTTC
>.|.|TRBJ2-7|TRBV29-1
CSVSLQGNEQYF
TGCAGCGTATCTCTTCAGGGGAACGAGCAGTACTTC
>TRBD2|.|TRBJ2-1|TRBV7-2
CASSLAGPSGEQFF
TGTGCCAGCAGCTTAGCGGGACCTAGCGGTGAGCAGTTCTTC
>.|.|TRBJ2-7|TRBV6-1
CASSEQGYEQYF
TGTGCCAGCAGTGAACAGGGCTACGAGCAGTACTTC
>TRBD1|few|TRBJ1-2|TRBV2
CASSLQGKGNYGYTF
TGTGCCAGCAGTTTACAGGGGAAGGGAAACTATGGCTACACCTTC
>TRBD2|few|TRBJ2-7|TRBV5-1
CASTEASGPSEQYF
TGCGCCAGCACCGAGGCTAGCGGGCCCTCGGAGCAGTACTTC
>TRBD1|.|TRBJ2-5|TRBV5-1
CASSLGGTGGRKTQYF
TGCGCCAGCAGCTTGGGCGGGACAGGGGGCAGGAAGACCCAGTACTTC
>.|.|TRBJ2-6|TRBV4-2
CASSQDLGFGSGANVLTF
TGTGCCAGCAGCCAAGATCTCGGGTTTGGGTCTGGGGCCAACGTCCTGACTTTC
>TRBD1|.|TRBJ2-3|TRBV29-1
CSVDTGADTQYF
TGCAGCGTTGATACAGGGGCTGATACGCAGTATTTT
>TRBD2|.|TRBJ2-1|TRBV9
CASSVSPSGRRDEQFF
TGTGCCAGCAGCGTATCCCCTAGCGGGAGAAGGGATGAGCAGTTCTTC